Shown below are 32 T cell receptor beta chains from a single sample sequenced in a study of monozygotic twins with cystic fibrosis. TCRdb's table, derived via immunoSEQ multiplex PCR, lists solely in-frame clones and lacks some. The data hold 30,000 to 35,000 clones, with around 66% observed a single time. The specimen was blood. The receptors stem from a girl aged 10 to 17 with cystic fibrosis.

In its sample, this clone was seen a few times. The rearrangement uses TRBV30 and TRBJ1-1, with a possible D match to TRBD1 (5 bases). With 4 bases removed from V and 5 bases from J, the gap between germline ends came to 8 bases. The CDR3 totals 11 residues. The V gene's germline CDR1 is GTSNPN and CDR2 SVGIG (reference sequence). CDR3 protein: CAWTGRTEAFF. In nucleotides, the CDR3 is TGTGCCTGGACAGGGCGAACTGAAGCTTTCTTT.

The chain uses TRBV7-9 and TRBJ2-3; D not resolved. Germline-derived CDR1 and CDR2 are SEHNR and FQNEAQ (reference sequence). V lost 1 base and J lost 1, with 18 bases in between. CDR3 size: 18 residues. CDR3 loop: CASSLGVLGRLRTDTQYF. Here the CDR3 DNA reads TGTGCCAGCAGCTTAGGCGTTTTGGGCAGGTTACGCACAGATACGCAGTATTTT.

DNA of the CDR3: TGTGCCAGCAGCGGAAACAGCTGGGCAGGGGAAAAACTGTTTTTT. This codes for CASSGNSWAGEKLFF. The genes are TRBV9 and TRBJ1-4; possible D gene TRBD1, 5 bases. Germline V gives CDR1 SGDLS, CDR2 YYNGEE. Trimming left V 3 bases short and J 8 bases short, with 17 bases between. CDR3 length: 15 amino acids.

The rearrangement joins TRBV30 to TRBJ1-5; D not resolved. CDR3 size: 15 residues. V shed 1 base and J shed 0 bases, with 10 bases lying between them. Germline CDR1 GTSNPN, CDR2 SVGIG (reference sequence). The CDR3 here is CAWSGDGYSNQPQHF. The CDR3 DNA sequence: TGTGCCTGGAGTGGTGACGGCTATAGCAATCAGCCCCAGCATTTT.

The count of this clone is one. J is TRBJ1-4 and V is TRBV6-5; 8 bases map to TRBD1. V trimming: 4 bases; J trimming: 6 bases; junction bases outside the gene matches: 4. From germline, CDR1 is MNHEY and CDR2 SVGAGI. This CDR3 contains 14 residues. In nucleotides, the CDR3 is TGTGCCAGCAGTTCAGGGGGCTCAGATGAAAAACTGTTTTTT. It encodes CASSSGGSDEKLFF.

The chain employs TRBV7-2 and TRBJ1-1; D remains unclear. This CDR3 comprises 12 residues. Germline-derived CDR1 and CDR2 are SGHTA and FQGNSA. V lost 1 base and J 7 bases, leaving 7 bases between the germline ends. The CDR3 loop is CASSLVTGEAFF. The DNA of the CDR3 is TGTGCCAGCAGCTTAGTGACGGGTGAAGCTTTCTTT.

The CDR3 loop is CASSQERTGGRNEQFF. In DNA, the CDR3 is TGCGCCAGCAGCCAAGAAAGGACAGGGGGTAGGAATGAGCAGTTCTTC. This chain links TRBV4-1 with TRBJ2-1; 10 bases line up with TRBD1. Looked up from germline, CDR1 is MGHRA and CDR2 is YSYEKL. The CDR3 has 16 residues. The trim removed 0 bases at V and 7 bases at J, leaving 6 bases unmatched.

The gene calls are TRBV10-3 and TRBJ1-5; 8 positions match TRBD1. The junction had 3 bases not matched to a gene; V was cut back by 6 bases and J by 2 bases. Germline CDR1 and CDR2: ENHRY and SYGVKD. This CDR3 is 14 amino acids long. CDR3 in amino acids: CAIREGQGNQPQHF. The DNA for the CDR3 is TGTGCCATCAGAGAGGGACAGGGCAATCAGCCCCAGCATTTT.

The table lists this clone with a few counts. V usage is TRBV5-4 and J usage is TRBJ1-2; D uncertain. The germline gives CDR1 SGHNT, CDR2 YYREEE (reference sequence). Trimming took 1 base from V and 4 from J, leaving 8 bases between them. The CDR3 consists of 13 residues. The DNA for the CDR3 is TGTGCCAGCAGCTTGCCAGAAGGCTATGGCTACACCTTC. It is translated as CASSLPEGYGYTF. Supplemented by reference TRBV5-4 and TRBJ1-2, the full variable domain reads ETGVTQSPTHLIKTRGQQVTLRCSSQSGHNTVSWYQQALGQGPQFIFQYYREEENGRGNFPPRFSGLQFPNYSSELNVNALELDDSALYLCASSLPEGYGYTFGSGTRLTVV.

The J gene is TRBJ1-2, the V gene TRBV10-3; possible D gene TRBD1, 6 bases. The CDR3 length is 11 residues. Looked up from germline, CDR1 is ENHRY and CDR2 is SYGVKD. V lost 7 bases to trimming and J lost 7 bases, with 10 bases between them. The CDR3 coding sequence is TGTGCCATCAAAGCGACAGGTGGCTACACCTTC. Amino acids: CAIKATGGYTF.

This clone was seen a few times. J is TRBJ2-7 and V is TRBV27; no definite D call. V dropped 3 bases and J dropped 7 bases, with 7 bases sitting between them. The CDR3 sequence is 11 residues long. Germline V gene sequence: CDR1 MNHEY, CDR2 SMNVEV (reference sequence). The CDR3 region has the DNA TGTGCCAGCAGTTTTAGAACAGAGCAGTACTTC. The encoded protein is CASSFRTEQYF.

The CDR3 nucleotides are TGTGCCAGCAGCCCGCCCAGTTTGGGGGGGATTGGCTACACCTTC. It encodes CASSPPSLGGIGYTF. V gene TRBV7-2 combines with J gene TRBJ1-2; possibly TRBD1 for D (5 bases). The CDR3 covers 15 residues. Germline V gives CDR1 SGHTA, CDR2 FQGNSA. The V and J ends lost 5 bases and 7 bases respectively, with 20 bases between them.

The rearrangement joins TRBV7-3 to TRBJ2-1, with 8 bases matching TRBD2. This CDR3 spans 14 amino acids. V lost 5 bases to trimming and J lost 8 bases; unmatched junction nucleotides: 8. CDR1 is SGHTA and CDR2 is FQGTGA in the germline V gene. The CDR3 DNA reads TGTGCCAGCAGCAAGAGCGGGAGTGGGTATGAGCAGTTCTTC. Amino acid sequence: CASSKSGSGYEQFF.

V gene TRBV5-4 combines with J gene TRBJ2-7; D is ambiguous. V dropped 3 bases and J dropped 5 bases, with 18 bases sitting between them. The CDR3 runs to 15 residues. Per germline, CDR1 SGHNT and CDR2 YYREEE (reference sequence). The CDR3 reads CASSSYTVRADEQYF. The CDR3, as DNA: TGTGCCAGCAGCTCATATACAGTTCGCGCCGACGAGCAGTACTTC.

The V gene is TRBV9, the J gene TRBJ2-7; 14 bases align to TRBD2. The CDR3 loop spans 17 amino acids. Trimming took 4 bases from V and 3 from J; bases not matched to a gene: 9. Germline CDR1 is SGDLS and CDR2 is YYNGEE. The CDR3 bases are TGTGCCAGCAGCCCCGGGACTAGCGGGGGAGATCTCTACGAGCAGTACTTC. This encodes CASSPGTSGGDLYEQYF.

J is TRBJ2-2 and V is TRBV5-1, with 9 positions matching TRBD2. J lost 4 bases, V lost 1 base, and 5 bases had no gene match. The CDR3 runs to 16 residues. Per germline, CDR1 SGHRS and CDR2 YFSETQ. This CDR3 is CASSLFVAGATGELFF. In DNA, the CDR3 is TGCGCCAGCAGCTTGTTTGTAGCGGGAGCCACCGGGGAGCTGTTTTTT.

The V gene is TRBV18, the J gene TRBJ1-4; 9 bases align to TRBD1. This CDR3 contains 15 residues. The V and J ends lost 6 bases and 3 bases, in that order; junction bases with no gene match: 5. Germline V CDR1 and CDR2: KGHSH, LQKENI. CDR3 amino acids: CASSPRQGANEKLFF. The CDR3 nucleotides read TGTGCCAGCTCGCCCAGACAGGGGGCTAATGAAAAACTGTTTTTT.

The gene calls are TRBV5-6 and TRBJ2-1; 7 bases are shared with TRBD2. The germline gives CDR1 SGHDT, CDR2 YYEEEE. This CDR3 comprises 16 residues. J lost 1 base, V lost 3 bases, and 7 bases had no gene match. The CDR3 DNA reads TGTGCCAGCAGCTCCAGCCGGGAGGCGTCCTACAATGAGCAGTTCTTC. Its translation is CASSSSREASYNEQFF.

In its sample, this clone was seen a few times. The V and J genes are TRBV18 and TRBJ1-4; D is undetermined. V dropped 4 bases and J dropped 4 bases, with 7 bases sitting between them. Germline V gene lookup returns CDR1 KGHSH and CDR2 LQKENI. The CDR3 is 13 amino acids. For the CDR3, the DNA is TGTGCCAGCTCACGGGATGTTAATGAAAAACTGTTTTTT. Translating it yields CASSRDVNEKLFF.

The chain is built from TRBV29-1 and TRBJ1-1; D is ambiguous. This CDR3 has 14 residues. The V end lost 5 bases, the J end lost 0 bases, and 13 bases lay between the germline ends. Germline V gene lookup returns CDR1 SQVTM and CDR2 ANQGSEA. CDR3 DNA sequence: TGCAGCGTTCTGGCAGGCGGACTGAACACTGAAGCTTTCTTT. As protein: CSVLAGGLNTEAFF.

The V and J genes are TRBV6-1 and TRBJ2-7, with D possibly being TRBD1 or TRBD2 (5 bases each). CDR3 length: 12 amino acids. The germline gives CDR1 MNHNS, CDR2 SASEGT. V lost 8 bases and J 6 bases, leaving 14 bases between the germline ends. The CDR3 sequence is CASGTRFAEQYF. The CDR3, as DNA: TGTGCCAGCGGGACCCGGTTTGCCGAGCAGTACTTC.

This clone was seen more than once but under ten times. This sequence joins TRBV11-2 and TRBJ2-5, with D perhaps matching TRBD1 or TRBD2 (6 bases each). Trimming left V 0 bases short and J 2 bases short, with 25 bases between. The CDR3 spans 20 residues. Germline values: CDR1 SGHAT, CDR2 FQNNGV. The CDR3 DNA reads as TGTGCCAGCAGCTTAGAATTCGGCGTAGCGGTGATGAGGGGGCAAGAGACCCAGTACTTC. Protein: CASSLEFGVAVMRGQETQYF.

This clone appeared once. The V and J genes are TRBV18 and TRBJ2-2; 7 bases line up with TRBD2. CDR3 length: 16 amino acids. The germline V gene encodes CDR1 KGHSH and CDR2 LQKENI. The J segment lost 6 bases and the V segment lost 2 bases, leaving 9 bases of the junction unmatched. The CDR3 DNA sequence: TGTGCCAGCTCACCAGGACTAGTCAGCAATGCCGGGGAGCTGTTTTTT. Encoded protein: CASSPGLVSNAGELFF. The whole variable domain, filled in from reference TRBV18 and TRBJ2-2, reads NAGVMQNPRHLVRRRGQEARLRCSPMKGHSHVYWYRQLPEEGLKFMVYLQKENIIDESGMPKERFSAEFPKEGPSILRIQQVVRGDSAAYFCASSPGLVSNAGELFFGEGSRLTVL.

This rearrangement joins TRBV28 to TRBJ2-5; D may be TRBD1 or TRBD2 (5 bases each). This CDR3 spans 14 amino acids. In germline, CDR1 is MDHEN, CDR2 SYDVKM. Between the trimmed V and J ends, which lost 5 bases and 8 bases, there was a span of 18 bases. The CDR3 nucleotides are TGTGCCAGCAGTGGGACGAAGGGACGGAGCACCCAGTACTTC. This translates into CASSGTKGRSTQYF.

The V call is TRBV29-1, the J call TRBJ2-1, with TRBD2 identical over 10 bases. Looked up from germline, CDR1 is SQVTM and CDR2 is ANQGSEA. CDR3 size: 14 residues. After removal of 4 bases from V and 2 bases from J, the junction contained 2 bases not matched to a gene. The CDR3: CSVGTSGPYNEQFF. CDR3 DNA: TGCAGCGTTGGGACTAGCGGACCCTACAATGAGCAGTTCTTC.

The CDR3 region is CASSYDWVSYNEQFF. The CDR3 DNA is TGCGCCAGCAGCTACGATTGGGTCTCCTACAATGAGCAGTTCTTC. V usage is TRBV5-1 and J usage is TRBJ2-1; D not certain. The CDR3 consists of 15 residues. Trimming stripped 3 bases from V and 0 bases from J, with 10 bases between. CDR1 is SGHRS and CDR2 is YFSETQ in the germline V gene.

The chain joins TRBV5-1 to TRBJ2-2; D perhaps matches TRBD2 (5 bases). Trimming took off 3 bases at V and 4 bases at J, with 13 bases between the two ends. The CDR3 spans 15 residues. Germline CDR1 and CDR2: SGHRS and YFSETQ. The CDR3 region is CASSSGYRGTGELFF. The CDR3 DNA is TGCGCCAGCAGCTCGGGATATCGTGGCACCGGGGAGCTGTTTTTT.

CDR3 DNA sequence: TGTGCCAGCAGTTACACCCCCGACAGGGGGGGCAACACCTTC. Protein: CASSYTPDRGGNTF. The chain joins TRBV6-5 to TRBJ1-2; TRBD1 agrees at 9 bases. Germline CDR1 and CDR2: MNHEY and SVGAGI. Trimming took 2 bases from V and 12 from J; bases not matched to a gene: 10. The CDR3 totals 14 residues.

This chain links TRBV14 with TRBJ2-7, with TRBD1 matching 10 bases. CDR1 and CDR2 (germline): SGHDN, FVKESK. The CDR3 consists of 14 residues. V shed 1 base, J shed 4 bases, and the junction held 1 base outside the gene matches. CDR3 in amino acids: CASSQGTGGYEQYF. The CDR3 nucleotides read TGTGCCAGCAGCCAAGGGACAGGGGGTTACGAGCAGTACTTC.

This chain links TRBV5-4 with TRBJ1-5, with D tentatively TRBD1 (5 bases). V was shortened by 0 bases and J by 9 bases, with 10 bases between the two germline ends. Germline CDR1 SGHNT, CDR2 YYREEE (reference sequence). The CDR3 loop spans 13 amino acids. Here the CDR3 DNA reads TGTGCCAGCAGCTTGGGGCAGGGAGCGCCCCAGCATTTT. Its translation: CASSLGQGAPQHF. Drawing the rest from reference TRBV5-4 and TRBJ1-5, the complete variable domain is ETGVTQSPTHLIKTRGQQVTLRCSSQSGHNTVSWYQQALGQGPQFIFQYYREEENGRGNFPPRFSGLQFPNYSSELNVNALELDDSALYLCASSLGQGAPQHFGDGTRLSIL.

The chain joins TRBV13 to TRBJ2-5, with TRBD1 matching 10 bases. CDR1 is PRHDT, CDR2 FYEKMQ, per germline (reference sequence). V lost 5 bases and J lost 3; bases outside the gene matches: 6. This CDR3 has 15 residues. CDR3 protein: CASSLTGQGKETQYF. The CDR3 coding sequence is TGTGCCAGCAGCCTGACGGGACAGGGGAAAGAGACCCAGTACTTC.

This clone turned up a few times. The rearrangement uses TRBV5-1 and TRBJ1-5; 7 bases line up with TRBD1. Germline lookup yields CDR1 SGHRS and CDR2 YFSETQ. The CDR3 extends over 15 amino acids. The V segment lost 1 base and the J segment 3 bases; nucleotides outside the gene matches: 4. The CDR3 DNA is TGCGCCAGCAGCTTGATGGGACAGCTCAATCAGCCCCAGCATTTT. Its translation is CASSLMGQLNQPQHF.